This T cell receptor (beta chain) stems from a study of regulatory T cells in long-lasting Graves disease. The table lists this clonotype with many counts. The antigen is not known. Overall study findings and caveats: Authors noted too few samples as a limitation. Persistent cases of Graves' showed reduced TCR diversity relative to newly diagnosed patients.

The authors built TCR beta libraries using iRepertoire HTBI primers and Arm-PCR of CDR3 regions. TCRdb used MiXCR to reprocess the multiplex PCR reads, holding one entry per CDR3 protein. The sample carries 250,000 to 300,000 distinct CDR3 sequences, around a sixth recorded once. The CDR3 sequence is 11 residues long. Trimming pared 2 bases from V and 12 bases from J, leaving 10 bases between. Germline loops: CDR1 KGHSH, CDR2 LQKENI. Time point: newly diagnosed GD, antithyroid drugs for less than 3 months. PBMC RNA was the source of the TCR library. This sample also belongs to another study, concerning T cells in Graves' hyperthyroidism and ophthalmopathy. Per that paper: Exclusion of patients followed from uncontrolled infection, other autoimmune disease, pregnancy or lactation. Most clonotypes expanded in the thyroid (above 0.001) were also present in blood.

The clonotype comes from a woman aged 25-40 years with Graves disease. This specimen was peripheral blood mononuclear cells (PBMCs), taken at new diagnosis, from a patient treated with antithyroid drugs. The chain carries TRBV18 and TRBJ1-2; tentative D call: TRBD1 (5 bases). The CDR3 DNA sequence: TGTGCCAGCTCACCATTCCCGGGGGACACCTTC. The encoded protein is CASSPFPGDTF.